This TCR beta chain comes out of a study of neurological immune-mediated disorders. V lost 2 bases and J lost 5, with 13 bases in between. Germline CDR1 SGHRS, CDR2 YFSETQ. The CDR3 consists of 14 residues. This clonotype was recorded at least ten times. The study built unsorted libraries from 2 million PBMCs kept at -80 C. Synthesis of cDNA was carried out by template-switch 5'RACE. The reaction used 10-nucleotide random UMIs. TCRdb re-called the 5' RACE reads through MiXCR, storing one row per CDR3 protein. The sample lists around 78,000 distinct CDR3 sequences; roughly 18% were seen once. This sequence joins TRBV5-1 and TRBJ1-1, with a weak D call TRBD1 (6 bases). The TCR comes from a woman aged 40 to 50 in good health. What was sequenced was PBMCs. Written as DNA, the CDR3 is TGCGCCAGCAGCTTCTCGGGGGGCAAAACTGAAGCTTTCTTT. Amino acids: CASSFSGGKTEAFF. The entire variable domain, with the rest obtained from reference TRBV5-1 and TRBJ1-1, is as follows: KAGVTQTPRYLIKTRGQQVTLSCSPISGHRSVSWYQQTPGQGLQFLFEYFSETQRNKGNFPGRFSGRQFSNSRSEMNVSTLELGDSALYLCASSFSGGKTEAFFGQGTRLTVV.